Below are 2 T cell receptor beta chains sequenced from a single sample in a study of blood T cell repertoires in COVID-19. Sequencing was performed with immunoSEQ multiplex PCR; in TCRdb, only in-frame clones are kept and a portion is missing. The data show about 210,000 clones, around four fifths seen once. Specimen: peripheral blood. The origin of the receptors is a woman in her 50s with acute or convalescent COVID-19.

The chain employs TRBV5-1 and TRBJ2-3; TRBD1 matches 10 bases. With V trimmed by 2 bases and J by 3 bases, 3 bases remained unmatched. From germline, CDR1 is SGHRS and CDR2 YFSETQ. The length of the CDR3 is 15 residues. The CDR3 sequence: CASSFRDRGTDTQYF. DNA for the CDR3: TGCGCCAGCAGCTTCCGGGACAGGGGTACAGATACGCAGTATTTT.

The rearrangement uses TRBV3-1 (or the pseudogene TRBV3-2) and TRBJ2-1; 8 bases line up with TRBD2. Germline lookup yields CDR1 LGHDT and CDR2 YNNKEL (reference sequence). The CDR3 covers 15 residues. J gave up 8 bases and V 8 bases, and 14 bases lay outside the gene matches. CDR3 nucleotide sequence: TGTGCCAGCTCCTATATGGGCGGGAGGAACTATGAGCAGTTCTTC. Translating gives CASSYMGGRNYEQFF.